This T cell receptor beta chain was recovered during a study of shared clonotypes between healthy human individuals. Study findings and constraints: Represented diversity, genetic and exposure-history alike, was limited by few donors.

The sorted-subset replicate PCRs were given about 200 ng DNA, which is 30,000 to 35,000 T cell genomes. Sequencing used immunoSEQ multiplex PCR; TCRdb keeps in-frame clones, though not all of them. The profile shows over 1.5 million clones, approximately 98% of them singletons. The germline gives CDR1 PRHDT, CDR2 FYEKMQ (reference sequence). V shed 5 bases and J 3 bases; nucleotides not matched to a gene: 7. The length of the CDR3 is 15 residues. Of note for this clone: Antigen unknown.

The clonotype comes from a man aged 25-45 years in good health. The chain combines TRBV13 with TRBJ2-3; TRBD2 aligns across 8 bases. The sequencing input was naive CD4+ T cells sorted from blood. The subset: CD45RA+ positively selected. CDR3 nucleotide sequence: TGTGCCAGCAGCGCCCGACTAGCGCTTACAGATACGCAGTATTTT. It specifies CASSARLALTDTQYF.